The 20 T cell receptor beta chains given below trace back to one sample, sequenced in a study of shared clonotypes between healthy human individuals. CD8 cells classed as naive were CD45RO-negative and positively selected for CCR7, excluding terminally differentiated effector memory CD45RA+ cells. Assay used: immunoSEQ multiplex PCR; TCRdb lists only in-frame clones, some missing. The data hold roughly 2.1 million clones, with roughly 91% observed a single time. Sequencing was done on a sample of naive CD8+ T cells from PBMCs. Receptors were obtained from a young man in good health. Some clones in this sample may be carry-over from other donors' samples.

This clone was observed a handful of times. V usage is TRBV9 and J usage is TRBJ1-1, with 10 bases aligning to TRBD1. This CDR3 contains 13 residues. Germline-derived CDR1 and CDR2 are SGDLS and YYNGEE. V was pared by 8 bases and J by 4 bases, with 5 bases of the junction left unmatched. The CDR3 region has the DNA TGTGCCAGTGGGGACAGGGGTTCCACTGAAGCTTTCTTT. Protein product: CASGDRGSTEAFF.

V gene TRBV7-9 combines with J gene TRBJ1-1; TRBD1 aligns across 7 bases. CDR1 is SEHNR and CDR2 is FQNEAQ in the germline V gene (reference sequence). The CDR3 has 15 amino acids. V was clipped by 5 bases and J by 6 bases; unmatched bases: 12. The CDR3 is CASSPTTGRIAEAFF. The CDR3 DNA reads as TGTGCCAGCAGCCCAACGACAGGGAGAATTGCTGAAGCTTTCTTT.

The chain has TRBV19 and TRBJ2-7; D not certain. Trimming stripped 6 bases from V and 3 bases from J, with 12 bases between. Germline V gene sequence: CDR1 LNHDA, CDR2 SQIVND (reference sequence). This CDR3 has 13 amino acids. The CDR3 is CASSPGSYYEQYF. As DNA, the CDR3 is TGTGCCAGTAGCCCAGGTTCCTACTACGAGCAGTACTTC.

Here the CDR3 DNA reads TGTGCCAGCAGCGGAGACAGGGAAGCCTCCTACGAGCAGTACTTC. The encoded protein is CASSGDREASYEQYF. The chain carries TRBV5-6 and TRBJ2-7; 7 bases agree with TRBD1. CDR3 size: 15 residues. Germline CDR1 is SGHDT and CDR2 is YYEEEE. Trimming removed 4 bases from V and 0 bases from J; junction bases left unmatched: 7.

The chain recombines TRBV5-1 with TRBJ2-5; D might be TRBD1 or TRBD2, each matching 6 bases. Germline CDR1 is SGHRS and CDR2 is YFSETQ. This CDR3 has 15 amino acids. V was shortened by 3 bases and J by 3 bases, with 15 bases between the two germline ends. CDR3 sequence reads: CASSSGRGGKETQYF. The CDR3 nucleotides are TGCGCCAGCAGCTCGGGCCGAGGGGGGAAAGAGACCCAGTACTTC.

The genes are TRBV2 and TRBJ2-2; 7 bases are a match to TRBD2. This CDR3 contains 12 residues. V was clipped by 7 bases and J by 7 bases; unmatched bases: 3. From germline, CDR1 is SNHLY and CDR2 FYNNEI. The CDR3 DNA sequence: TGTGCCAGCATCTGGACTAGCGGGGAGCTGTTTTTT. Translation gives CASIWTSGELFF.

The rearrangement joins TRBV29-1 to TRBJ2-7, with TRBD1 identical over 7 bases. The trim removed 7 bases at V and 3 bases at J, leaving 3 bases unmatched. This CDR3 contains 11 residues. Germline CDR1 is SQVTM and CDR2 is ANQGSEA. CDR3 coding DNA: TGCAGCGCTCACAGGGGCTACGAGCAGTACTTC. Its translation is CSAHRGYEQYF.

The rearrangement joins TRBV10-3 to TRBJ2-3; 8 bases agree with TRBD2. J lost 3 bases, V lost 6 bases, and 8 bases had no gene match. Germline values: CDR1 ENHRY, CDR2 SYGVKD. The CDR3 runs 15 residues. The DNA for the CDR3 is TGTGCCATCAGACTGAGCGGGAGTAAAACAGATACGCAGTATTTT. Its protein product is CAIRLSGSKTDTQYF.

The rearrangement joins TRBV9 to TRBJ2-2, with D maybe TRBD1 (5 bases). V was shortened by 3 bases and J by 0 bases, with 12 bases between the two germline ends. Germline V gene sequence: CDR1 SGDLS, CDR2 YYNGEE. This CDR3 comprises 16 residues. CDR3 DNA: TGTGCCAGCAGCGCAAACCGGACAACGAACACCGGGGAGCTGTTTTTT. Amino acids: CASSANRTTNTGELFF.

This chain links TRBV18 with TRBJ2-7; possibly TRBD1 or TRBD2 for D (7 bases each). Per the germline V gene, CDR1 is KGHSH and CDR2 is LQKENI. V lost 1 base, J lost 6 bases, and 13 bases lay in between. The CDR3 sequence is 14 residues long. The CDR3: CASSPRARGGEQYF. In DNA, the CDR3 is TGTGCCAGCTCACCACGGGCCAGGGGGGGCGAGCAGTACTTC.

This chain joins TRBV5-4 and TRBJ2-2, with D uncertain. Between the trimmed V and J ends, which lost 0 bases and 2 bases, there was a span of 8 bases. This CDR3 contains 15 residues. CDR1 and CDR2 from the germline V gene are SGHNT and YYREEE (reference sequence). CDR3 in DNA: TGTGCCAGCAGCTTGGGGGTCTCAAACACCGGGGAGCTGTTTTTT. It is translated as CASSLGVSNTGELFF. The full variable domain, with the rest looked up from reference TRBV5-4 and TRBJ2-2, is ETGVTQSPTHLIKTRGQQVTLRCSSQSGHNTVSWYQQALGQGPQFIFQYYREEENGRGNFPPRFSGLQFPNYSSELNVNALELDDSALYLCASSLGVSNTGELFFGEGSRLTVL.

The chain carries TRBV10-3 and TRBJ1-1, with D perhaps matching TRBD1 (5 bases). The V end was cut by 7 bases, the J end by 7 bases, with 22 bases between. Germline lookup yields CDR1 ENHRY and CDR2 SYGVKD. This CDR3 has 15 amino acids. CDR3 in amino acids: CAITTPDRGRIEAFF. The CDR3 nucleotides are TGTGCCATCACTACTCCCGACAGAGGAAGAATTGAAGCTTTCTTT.

This clone was picked up a small number of times. The rearrangement joins TRBV30 to TRBJ1-1; D uncertain. V was shortened by 3 bases and J by 4 bases, with 6 bases between the two germline ends. The CDR3 is made up of 11 amino acids. CDR1 and CDR2 from the germline V gene are GTSNPN and SVGIG (reference sequence). CDR3 nucleotides: TGTGCCTGGAGGGTCCCCACTGAAGCTTTCTTT. Encoded protein: CAWRVPTEAFF.

The chain has TRBV9 and TRBJ2-5, with a possible D match to TRBD1 (6 bases). V was clipped by 3 bases and J by 3 bases, with 18 bases between them. In germline, CDR1 is SGDLS, CDR2 YYNGEE. The CDR3 covers 16 residues. CDR3 nucleotides: TGTGCCAGCAGCGGGCGGACAGATAAAGTGGAAGAGACCCAGTACTTC. Translation: CASSGRTDKVEETQYF.

V gene TRBV23-1 combines with J gene TRBJ2-5; a weak D match, TRBD2 (7 bases). TRBV23-1 counts as an open reading frame of uncertain function. Trimming removed 0 bases from V and 12 bases from J, with 20 bases in between. This CDR3 spans 15 amino acids. CDR3 in amino acids: CASSQSMGDTREEYF. CDR3 in DNA: TGCGCCAGCAGTCAATCGATGGGGGACACCCGGGAGGAGTACTTC.

The CDR3 region is CASSRRTGTSGKNEQFF. The CDR3 bases are TGTGCCAGCAGCCGAAGAACCGGGACTAGCGGGAAGAATGAGCAGTTCTTC. This chain uses TRBV7-8 with TRBJ2-1; 13 bases line up with TRBD2. In germline, CDR1 is SGHVS, CDR2 FQNEAQ. This CDR3 contains 17 residues. V lost 5 bases, J lost 7 bases, and 11 bases stayed unmatched.

The chain's CDR3 is CASHDRDTEAFF. DNA of the CDR3: TGTGCCAGCCACGACAGGGACACTGAAGCTTTCTTT. This sequence joins TRBV28 and TRBJ1-1; 7 nucleotides line up with TRBD1. CDR3 length equals 12 residues. Germline loops: CDR1 MDHEN, CDR2 SYDVKM. The ends lost 8 bases at V and 3 bases at J; junction bases unmatched: 3.

This clone has a single count. The rearrangement joins TRBV15 to TRBJ2-7, with 7 bases aligning to TRBD1. The germline gives CDR1 LNHNV, CDR2 YYDKDF (reference sequence). This CDR3 is built from 16 residues. V trimming: 0 bases; J trimming: 1 base; junction bases outside the gene matches: 6. The CDR3 region is CATSRDTGTASYEQYF. The CDR3 DNA sequence: TGTGCCACCAGCAGAGATACGGGGACAGCATCCTACGAGCAGTACTTC. Full variable domain (outside the CDR3, taken from reference TRBV15 and TRBJ2-7): DAMVIQNPRYQVTQFGKPVTLSCSQTLNHNVMYWYQQKSSQAPKLLFHYYDKDFNNEADTPDNFQSRRPNTSFCFLDIRSPGLGDTAMYLCATSRDTGTASYEQYFGPGTRLTVT.

The V gene is TRBV14, the J gene TRBJ2-2; 10 nucleotides match TRBD2. This CDR3 has 18 residues. V lost 0 bases and J lost 3; bases outside the gene matches: 7. Germline V CDR1 and CDR2: SGHDN, FVKESK. The DNA of the CDR3 is TGTGCCAGCAGCCAAGACTCTAGCGGGAGTATGTACACCGGGGAGCTGTTTTTT. It codes for CASSQDSSGSMYTGELFF.

This clone showed up just once. The chain combines TRBV18 with TRBJ2-3; TRBD1 matches 12 bases. CDR1 and CDR2 (germline): KGHSH, LQKENI. The length of the CDR3 is 14 residues. The V and J ends lost 6 bases and 6 bases, in that order; junction bases with no gene match: 4. The CDR3 loop reads CASSGTGGADTQYF. For the CDR3, the DNA is TGTGCCAGCTCGGGGACAGGGGGCGCTGATACGCAGTATTTT.